The clone carrying this TCR beta chain turned up a few times. What it binds is unknown. The record originates from a study of post-analysis software for immune sequencing data. Study-level points and caveats: By F measure, samples from a shared preparation batch strongly co-clustered. Normalized Chao1 diversity was significantly reduced in patients versus controls.

Every TCR beta cDNA library bore unique molecular identifiers. The T cell input of roughly 0.9 to 11 million gave about 470,000 cDNA molecules. TCRdb reprocessed the PCR reads via MiXCR and lists one record per CDR3 protein. The repertoire consists of some 890,000 distinct CDR3 sequences, with under 70% occurring once and the leading ten covering roughly 4.4%. The sequence was collected from a girl aged 5 to 17 with multiple sclerosis. The specimen was blood.

DNA for the CDR3: TGTGCCAGCAGCTTAGGAGCCGGATTCACAGATACGCAGTATTTT. Its translation is CASSLGAGFTDTQYF. The V gene is TRBV7-9, the J gene TRBJ2-3; no firm D call. Germline V gene sequence: CDR1 SEHNR, CDR2 FQNEAQ (reference sequence). The CDR3 is 15 residues long. Trimming shortened V by 1 base and J by 2 bases, and 10 bases separated the two germline ends.